The TCR beta chain under discussion was sequenced for a study of blood T cells in healthy people across ages. This clonotype was picked up a small number of times. A second PCR, run for roughly 7 to 11 cycles, used a sample-barcoded 5' primer plus a J-beta primer mix. TCRdb independently ran MiXCR on the 5' RACE reads; one entry per CDR3 protein. Among roughly 1,300,000 distinct CDR3 sequences listed, around 59% were seen once. Germline lookup yields CDR1 LNHNV and CDR2 YYDKDF (reference sequence). Trimming shortened V by 3 bases and J by 4 bases, and 19 bases separated the two germline ends. The CDR3 extends over 17 amino acids.

The sequencing sample was made of blood. The receptor was derived from a man aged 18-30 years in good health. The chain joins TRBV15 to TRBJ2-1; the D gene is possibly TRBD1 (5 bases). CDR3 in amino acids: CATSSTRANTAYNEQFF. The CDR3 DNA reads as TGTGCCACCAGCAGCACCAGGGCGAATACGGCATACAATGAGCAGTTCTTC.